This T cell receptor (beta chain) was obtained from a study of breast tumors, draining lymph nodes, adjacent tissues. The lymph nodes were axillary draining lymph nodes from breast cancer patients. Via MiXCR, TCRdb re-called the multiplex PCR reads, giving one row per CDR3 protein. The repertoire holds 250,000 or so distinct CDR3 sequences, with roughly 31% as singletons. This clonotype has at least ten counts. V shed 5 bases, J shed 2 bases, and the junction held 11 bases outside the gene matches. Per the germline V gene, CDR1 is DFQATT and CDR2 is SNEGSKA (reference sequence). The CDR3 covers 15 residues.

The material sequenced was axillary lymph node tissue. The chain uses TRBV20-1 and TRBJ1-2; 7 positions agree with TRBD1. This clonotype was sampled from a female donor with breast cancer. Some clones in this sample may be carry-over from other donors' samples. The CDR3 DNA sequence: TGCAGTGCTGGTCCGGGACAGAGACAAAACTATGGCTACACCTTC. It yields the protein CSAGPGQRQNYGYTF.